The 10 T cell receptor beta chains given below trace back to one sample, sequenced in a study of T cell responses to AZD1222 COVID-19 vaccine. Profiling relied on immunoSEQ multiplex PCR, and the TCRdb table lists in-frame clones only, not all of them. The sample holds about 83,000 clones; 80% to 95% are singletons and the top ten take about 29%. The specimen was peripheral blood, collected 28 days after the second AZD1222 dose. The receptor set was obtained from an adult who received the AZD1222 COVID-19 vaccine.

V gene TRBV6-5 combines with J gene TRBJ2-7; no firm D call. The CDR3 runs 14 residues. The V gene's germline CDR1 is MNHEY and CDR2 SVGAGI. Trimming removed 6 bases at V and 2 bases at J, with 14 bases between. The CDR3 is CASRGQLSTYEQYF. CDR3 in DNA: TGTGCCAGCAGGGGCCAACTTTCGACCTACGAGCAGTACTTC.

The chain is built from TRBV25-1 and TRBJ2-7; D gene uncertain. Germline lookup yields CDR1 MGHDK and CDR2 SYGVNS. V lost 8 bases to trimming and J lost 5 bases, with 16 bases between them. The CDR3 extends over 13 amino acids. CDR3 sequence reads: CASAAILPHEQYF. The CDR3 nucleotides read TGTGCCAGCGCGGCTATACTCCCCCACGAGCAGTACTTC.

This rearrangement joins TRBV28 to TRBJ1-2; D perhaps matches TRBD1 (6 bases). CDR3 length equals 13 residues. V lost 7 bases and J 2 bases, leaving 11 bases between the germline ends. Germline lookup yields CDR1 MDHEN and CDR2 SYDVKM. This chain's CDR3 is CASIQGRNYGYTF. CDR3 bases: TGTGCCAGCATTCAGGGGCGGAACTATGGCTACACCTTC.

V and J are TRBV7-9 and TRBJ1-2; D ambiguous. Germline V gene lookup returns CDR1 SEHNR and CDR2 FQNEAQ (reference sequence). V was shortened by 1 base and J by 0 bases, with 12 bases between the two germline ends. The CDR3 covers 16 residues. The CDR3 coding sequence is TGTGCCAGCAGCTTAGGGGGTACAGCCGCTAACTATGGCTACACCTTC. Translation gives CASSLGGTAANYGYTF.

The chain carries TRBV5-1 and TRBJ2-1; D is possibly TRBD2 (5 bases). The V end was cut by 1 base, the J end by 4 bases, with 18 bases between. Germline CDR1 and CDR2: SGHRS and YFSETQ. The CDR3 extends over 17 amino acids. The CDR3 protein is CASSLRYGGRAYNEQFF. As DNA, the CDR3 is TGCGCCAGCAGCTTGAGGTACGGTGGGAGAGCTTACAATGAGCAGTTCTTC.

This clone was detected a few times. The rearrangement joins TRBV4-2 to TRBJ2-6, with D possibly being TRBD1 or TRBD2 (5 bases each). Germline-derived CDR1 and CDR2 are LGHNA and YNFKEQ. With 2 bases removed from V and 0 bases from J, the gap between germline ends came to 8 bases. There are 16 residues in the CDR3. The CDR3 sequence is CASSQMGTSGANVLTF. The CDR3 DNA reads TGTGCCAGCAGCCAAATGGGGACCTCTGGGGCCAACGTCCTGACTTTC.

The chain has TRBV9 and TRBJ2-1, with D uncertain. The germline V gene encodes CDR1 SGDLS and CDR2 YYNGEE. V shed 7 bases and J shed 9 bases, with 14 bases lying between them. The CDR3 spans 12 residues. In nucleotides, the CDR3 is TGTGCCAGCTCCCGTAGTGATGGTGAGCAGTTCTTC. This sequence encodes CASSRSDGEQFF.

The chain has TRBV11-3 and TRBJ2-1, with D perhaps given as TRBD1 or TRBD2 (5 bases each). Trimming left V 5 bases short and J 5 bases short, with 16 bases between. The CDR3 runs 15 residues. CDR1 and CDR2 from the germline V gene are SGHNT and YENEEA. The chain's CDR3 is CASSPSGTVDNEQFF. The DNA of the CDR3 is TGTGCCAGCAGCCCCTCCGGGACGGTGGACAATGAGCAGTTCTTC.

The chain links TRBV2 to TRBJ2-7; 10 bases map to TRBD1. CDR1 is SNHLY and CDR2 is FYNNEI in the germline V gene. The CDR3 is 14 amino acids. Losses at the gene ends were 8 bases for V and 6 bases for J; bases not matched to a gene: 10. The CDR3 protein is CASAPDRGSAEQYF. CDR3 DNA: TGTGCCAGCGCTCCGGACAGGGGGTCGGCCGAGCAGTACTTC.

CDR3 loop: CASGPTGAGGELFF. As DNA, the CDR3 is TGCGCCAGCGGACCGACAGGGGCTGGCGGGGAGCTGTTTTTT. The V gene is TRBV5-1, the J gene TRBJ2-2; TRBD1 aligns across 8 bases. V lost 7 bases and J lost 7; bases outside the gene matches: 9. The V gene's germline CDR1 is SGHRS and CDR2 YFSETQ. CDR3 length equals 14 residues.